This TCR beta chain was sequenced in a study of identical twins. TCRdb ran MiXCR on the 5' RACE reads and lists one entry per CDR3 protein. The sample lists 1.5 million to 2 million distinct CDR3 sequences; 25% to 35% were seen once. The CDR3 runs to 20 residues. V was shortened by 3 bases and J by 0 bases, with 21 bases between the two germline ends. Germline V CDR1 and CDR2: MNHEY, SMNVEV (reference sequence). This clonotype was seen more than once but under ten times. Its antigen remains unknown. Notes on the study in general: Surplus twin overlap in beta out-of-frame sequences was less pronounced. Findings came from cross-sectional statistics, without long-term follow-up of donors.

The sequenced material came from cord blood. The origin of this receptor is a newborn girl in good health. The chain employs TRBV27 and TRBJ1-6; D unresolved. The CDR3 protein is CASSFRPGTSWGSYNSPLHF. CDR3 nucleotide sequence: TGTGCCAGCAGTTTTAGGCCAGGAACCTCCTGGGGCTCCTATAATTCACCCCTCCACTTT.